Listed here are 11 T cell receptor beta chains from one sample, sequenced in a study of T cells in Graves' hyperthyroidism and ophthalmopathy. RNA transcripts gave rise to amplified TCR beta CDR3 regions. When the TCR CDR3 underwent first-round RT-PCR, the HTBI primer set was used. Via MiXCR, TCRdb re-called the multiplex PCR reads, giving one row per CDR3 protein. The sample gives about 640,000 distinct CDR3 sequences, about 15% of which show up once; around 12% is in the top ten. Sequenced material: blood. The origin of the receptors is a woman between 45 and 65 years old with Graves' ophthalmopathy.

The chain is built from TRBV5-1 and TRBJ2-3; TRBD2 aligns across 8 bases. This CDR3 is 16 amino acids long. Trimming cost V 3 bases and J 6 bases; bases outside gene matches: 12. Germline assignment: CDR1 SGHRS and CDR2 YFSETQ. The DNA of the CDR3 is TGCGCCAGCAGCTCTAGTTTCGGCGTAGCGGGGGATACGCAGTATTTT. It is translated as CASSSSFGVAGDTQYF.

In its sample, this clonotype was seen many times. The rearrangement uses TRBV12-3 or TRBV12-4 and TRBJ2-3; D remains unclear. The V end was cut by 7 bases, the J end by 3 bases, with 8 bases between. This CDR3 is 12 amino acids long. The CDR3 coding sequence is TGTGCCAGCACCAGGAGAACAGATACGCAGTATTTT. Its protein product is CASTRRTDTQYF.

In this sample, this clonotype turned up many times. With a much larger clone just one base away, this may be a read error. The chain uses TRBV5-4 and TRBJ2-5, with 7 bases fitting TRBD1. V trimming: 4 bases; J trimming: 1 base; junction bases outside the gene matches: 4. CDR1 and CDR2 (germline): SGHNT, YYREEE (reference sequence). The CDR3 contains 14 residues. The CDR3 protein is CASSVRTGQETQYF. The CDR3 nucleotides read TGTGCCAGCAGCGTCCGGACAGGCCAAGAGACCCAGTACTTC.

This clonotype was recorded many times. The rearrangement uses TRBV13 and TRBJ2-7; 7 bases line up with TRBD2. Germline values: CDR1 PRHDT, CDR2 FYEKMQ (reference sequence). CDR3 length equals 15 residues. Trimming at V came to 5 bases and at J to 1 base, leaving 8 bases not matched to a gene. The CDR3 DNA sequence: TGTGCCAGCAGCCTGGGGACTACCAGGTCCTACGAGCAGTACTTC. It specifies CASSLGTTRSYEQYF.

V is TRBV2 and J is TRBJ1-2, with 8 nucleotides matching TRBD1. Germline V lookup: CDR1 SNHLY, CDR2 FYNNEI. After removal of 6 bases from V and 4 bases from J, the junction contained 7 bases not matched to a gene. CDR3 length: 14 residues. The chain's CDR3 is CASSLTGATYGYTF. DNA for the CDR3: TGTGCCAGCAGCCTGACAGGGGCTACCTATGGCTACACCTTC.

The chain is built from TRBV25-1 and TRBJ1-2; D gene uncertain. Germline CDR1 MGHDK, CDR2 SYGVNS. The CDR3 has 14 residues. Trimming removed 3 bases at V and 6 bases at J, with 14 bases between. The chain's CDR3 is CASSEDGYSHGYTF. CDR3 nucleotides: TGTGCCAGCAGTGAGGACGGATACTCACATGGCTACACCTTC.

The rearrangement uses TRBV7-9 and TRBJ1-2, with a tentative D call TRBD1 (5 bases). V lost 4 bases and J lost 6, with 21 bases in between. This CDR3 is 16 amino acids long. The germline gives CDR1 SEHNR, CDR2 FQNEAQ (reference sequence). The CDR3 bases are TGTGCCAGCAGCTCGTACCATCTACAGGCAGTTAATGGCTACACCTTC. It codes for CASSSYHLQAVNGYTF.

This chain joins TRBV28 and TRBJ2-7, with D hard to call. CDR1 and CDR2 from the germline V gene are MDHEN and SYDVKM. V gave up 4 bases and J gave up 0 bases, with 13 bases separating them. The CDR3 runs 15 residues. The CDR3 region has the DNA TGTGCCAGCAGTTCCCATAACTCGCTCTCCTACGAGCAGTACTTC. The encoded protein is CASSSHNSLSYEQYF.

This clonotype appeared a few times. The chain carries TRBV6-2 or TRBV6-3 and TRBJ2-3; weak D call: TRBD2 (5 bases). The CDR3 has 14 amino acids. Per the germline V gene, CDR1 is MNHEY and CDR2 is SVGEGT. Between the trimmed V and J ends, which lost 4 bases and 2 bases, there was a span of 10 bases. The CDR3 DNA sequence: TGTGCCAGCAGTTCTGGGAGCAACACAGATACGCAGTATTTT. Amino acids: CASSSGSNTDTQYF.

This clonotype has a count of ten or more. The J gene is TRBJ2-7, the V gene TRBV18; D possibly corresponds to TRBD1 (5 bases). Trimming pared 0 bases from V and 6 bases from J, leaving 12 bases between. The CDR3 loop spans 14 amino acids. Germline CDR1 KGHSH, CDR2 LQKENI. In nucleotides, the CDR3 is TGTGCCAGCTCACCACCGGGTAGGGGCTCCGAGCAGTACTTC. It translates to CASSPPGRGSEQYF. Complete variable domain (other parts from reference TRBV18 and TRBJ2-7): NAGVMQNPRHLVRRRGQEARLRCSPMKGHSHVYWYRQLPEEGLKFMVYLQKENIIDESGMPKERFSAEFPKEGPSILRIQQVVRGDSAAYFCASSPPGRGSEQYFGPGTRLTVT.

The chain is built from TRBV24-1 and TRBJ2-1; TRBD1 aligns across 10 bases. The germline gives CDR1 KGHDR, CDR2 SFDVKD. The junction had 12 bases not matched to a gene; V was cut back by 3 bases and J by 8 bases. The CDR3 totals 17 residues. The CDR3 loop reads CATSDAHGTGTGDEQFF. The CDR3 DNA sequence: TGTGCCACCAGTGATGCCCACGGAACCGGGACAGGGGATGAGCAGTTCTTC.